This is a list of T cell receptor beta chains from one sample in a study of regulatory T cells in long-lasting Graves disease. TCRdb reprocessed the multiplex PCR reads via MiXCR and lists one record per CDR3 protein. This sample carries approximately 400,000 distinct CDR3 sequences, less than 25% of them seen once, and the ten largest clones take around 21%. This specimen was peripheral blood mononuclear cells (PBMCs), taken when the disease was refractory, from a patient treated with antithyroid drugs. These receptors all come from a female donor with Graves disease. Both conserved end residues are part of each CDR3. A D gene is named only where the DNA matches it firmly. Size tells how often a clone was seen (once, few, many) or the class of an expanded clone, and some rows leave it out.

d_call j_call v_call clone_size cdr3_nt cdr3_aa
- TRBJ1-5 TRBV27 many TGTGCCAGCAGCCGGGATGGGGGGGGCGCGCAGCCCCAGCATTTT CASSRDGGGAQPQHF
- TRBJ2-2 TRBV11-2 many TGTGCCAGCAGCTTAGCTGCAGGGGTAGCCGGGGAGCTGTTTTTT CASSLAAGVAGELFF
- TRBJ1-3 TRBV2 few TGTGCCAGCAACCTACAGGGAACCGGAAACACCATATATTTT CASNLQGTGNTIYF
- TRBJ2-5 TRBV5-1 - TGCGCCAGCAGCTTGATGAGGGCGGATCAAGAGACCCAGTACTTC CASSLMRADQETQYF
- TRBJ1-1 TRBV18 - TGTGCCAGCTCACCACCGAACTTGCCGAACACTGAAGCTTTCTTT CASSPPNLPNTEAFF
TRBD1 TRBJ1-2 TRBV10-3 - TGTGCCATCAGTGGACAGGGAGTCTATGGCTACACCTTC CAISGQGVYGYTF
TRBD2 TRBJ2-2 TRBV18 once TGTGCCAGCTCACCATCTAGCGGGAACACCGGGGAGCTGTTTTTT CASSPSSGNTGELFF
TRBD2 TRBJ2-1 TRBV11-2 - TGTGCCAGCAGCTTAGTCTCCACTAGCGCCCCACTCCCGCGTGAGCAGTTCTTC CASSLVSTSAPLPREQFF
- TRBJ2-5 TRBV7-3 many TGTGCCAGCAGCTTATTCCCCGGGGACCAAGAGACCCAGTACTTC CASSLFPGDQETQYF
- TRBJ1-4 TRBV4-3 many TGCGCCAGCAGCCAAGATAAGTATCGAGGAGAGGAGGAAAAACTGTTTTTT CASSQDKYRGEEEKLFF
- TRBJ2-2 TRBV6-1 - TGTGCCAGCAGGAAAGGGAACACCGGGGAGCTGTTTTTT CASRKGNTGELFF
TRBD1 TRBJ1-5 TRBV6-1 - TGTGCCACAAGGACAGGGAGCAATCAGCCCCAGCATTTT CATRTGSNQPQHF
- TRBJ1-2 TRBV19 - TGTGCCAGTAGTAAAACGTTGGCAGGCTCAATCTATGGCTACACCTTC CASSKTLAGSIYGYTF
TRBD2 TRBJ2-2 TRBV20-1 - TGCAGTGCTAGAGACGCCGGGACTAGCGGGACCCTTGGGGAGCTGTTTTTT CSARDAGTSGTLGELFF
- TRBJ2-5 TRBV6-5 few TGTGCCAGCAGTTACCAGGAGTTCGGGACCCAGTACTTC CASSYQEFGTQYF
TRBD1 TRBJ1-1 TRBV29-1 many TGCAGCGCGCAGTTCGGGACAGTGAACACTGAAGCTTTCTTT CSAQFGTVNTEAFF
TRBD2 TRBJ2-7 TRBV28 few TGTGCCAGCAGTTTAAAGACTAGCGCCTCCTACGAGCAGTACTTC CASSLKTSASYEQYF
TRBD1 TRBJ1-1 TRBV19 few TGTGCCAGTAGGCCCCGGGACAGGTACACTGAAGCTTTCTTT CASRPRDRYTEAFF
TRBD1 TRBJ2-5 TRBV11-2 many TGTGCCAGCAGCTCCCGGGACAGGGCAGTGGAGACCCAGTACTTC CASSSRDRAVETQYF
- TRBJ1-4 TRBV20-1 many TGCAGTGCGAAGAGTAGTGAGACTAATGAAAAACTGTTTTTT CSAKSSETNEKLFF
- TRBJ2-2 TRBV6-1 many TGTGCCAGCAGACCGGGACCACCAAACACCGGGGAGCTGTTTTTT CASRPGPPNTGELFF
- TRBJ2-5 TRBV27 few TGTGCCAGCAGTTTACGGACGAAAGAGACCCAGTACTTC CASSLRTKETQYF
- TRBJ2-7 TRBV7-2 few TGTGCCAGCCGCTTAACCTTGGCAGGGTCCTACGAGCAGTACTTC CASRLTLAGSYEQYF
- TRBJ2-7 TRBV7-3 many TGTGCCAGCAGCTTAGGGGACACCAACTACGAGCAGTACTTC CASSLGDTNYEQYF
- TRBJ2-6 TRBV29-1 few TGCAGCGTTGTCGGCAGCTCTGGGGCCAACGTCCTGACTTTC CSVVGSSGANVLTF
- TRBJ2-7 TRBV20-1 many TGCAGTGCTAGAGATATCAGTTCCTACGAGCAGTACTTC CSARDISSYEQYF
- TRBJ1-2 TRBV19 - TGTGCCAGTAGTACAGCAGGGTTGGTCGCTCACGCTGCTAACTATGGCTACACCTTC CASSTAGLVAHAANYGYTF
TRBD1 TRBJ2-7 TRBV5-1 few TGCGCCAGCAGCTTTCGCCGGGACAGAACCTACGAGCAGTACTTC CASSFRRDRTYEQYF
- TRBJ2-7 TRBV7-2 many TGTGCCAGCAGCTTAGACGGACTCCGCTACGAGCAGTACTTC CASSLDGLRYEQYF
TRBD1 TRBJ2-2 TRBV7-9 - TGTGCCAGCAGCTCCACCGGGACAGGACAGAAACTGGGAACCGGGGAGCTGTTTTTT CASSSTGTGQKLGTGELFF
TRBD2 TRBJ2-5 TRBV14 - TGTGCCAGCACCCTCGGGGCTAGCGGGAGTACCGGCGGTCAAGAGACCCAGTACTTC CASTLGASGSTGGQETQYF
- TRBJ2-4 TRBV3-1 - TGTGCCAGCAGCCCTTCTACCGGGGTTAGCAAAAACATTCAGTACTTC CASSPSTGVSKNIQYF
TRBD2 TRBJ2-2 TRBV10-3 few TGTGCCATCAGCAAGCCAGCGGGAGGCAACACCGGGGAGCTGTTTTTT CAISKPAGGNTGELFF
TRBD2 TRBJ2-5 TRBV20-1 - TGCAGTGCTAGAGATCGGCGGGGGTTGAGGGAGACCCAGTACTTC CSARDRRGLRETQYF
- TRBJ1-2 TRBV9 - TGTGCCAGCAGCCGACAGGAGGGTGGCTACACCTTC CASSRQEGGYTF
TRBD2 TRBJ2-7 TRBV11-2 few TGTGCCAGCAGCGATGTGCGACTGACGCGGCGGGAGCATTACGAGCAGTACTTC CASSDVRLTRREHYEQYF
- TRBJ2-1 TRBV20-1 - TGCAGTGCTAGATCCGGGACACAGAATTCGGGCCCTTACAATGAGCAGTTCTTC CSARSGTQNSGPYNEQFF
- TRBJ2-6 TRBV9 - TGTGCCAGCAGCGCAGCTCAAGGTGGGGCCAACGTCCTGACTTTC CASSAAQGGANVLTF
- TRBJ2-1 TRBV18 - TGTGCCAGCTCACCGTCCCGCCACTCCTACAATGAGCAGTTCTTC CASSPSRHSYNEQFF
- TRBJ1-6 TRBV30 few TGTGCCTGGAGTGTATCGGACAGCTCCTATAATTCACCCCTCCACTTT CAWSVSDSSYNSPLHF
- TRBJ2-7 TRBV12-3/TRBV12-4 many TGTGCCAGCAGTTTAATATATAGCGAGCAGTACTTC CASSLIYSEQYF
- TRBJ1-1 TRBV28 many TGTGCCAGCAGTTTCTCGGACAGATTGAACACTGAAGCTTTCTTT CASSFSDRLNTEAFF
- TRBJ1-5 TRBV18 many TGTGCCAGCCGGGGATCGTCAGCCCAGCATTTT CASRGSSAQHF
TRBD2 TRBJ2-5 TRBV30 many TGTGCCTGGAGTGTGGGACTAGCGCAGTCGGAGACCCAGTACTTC CAWSVGLAQSETQYF
TRBD2 TRBJ2-1 TRBV20-1 - TGCAGTGCATCGGGGCTAGCGGGAGGCCACCAGTTCTTC CSASGLAGGHQFF
- TRBJ1-1 TRBV29-1 - TGCAGCGTGGGTACACGGATGAACACTGAAGCTTTCTTT CSVGTRMNTEAFF
- TRBJ1-1 TRBV29-1 many TGCAGCGTTGAAGATTGGCCGAACACTGAAGCTTTCTTT CSVEDWPNTEAFF
- TRBJ1-2 TRBV11-2 many TGTGCCAGCAGCTCATTCCGGACAGCCTATGGCTACACCTTC CASSSFRTAYGYTF
TRBD2 TRBJ2-5 TRBV5-4 - TGTGCCAGCAGCCGTAGCGGGAGGGCCGATAGGGAGACCCAGTACTTC CASSRSGRADRETQYF
- TRBJ2-5 TRBV5-1 - TGCGCCAGCAGCTTAGGAGGGATGGAGACCCAGTACTTC CASSLGGMETQYF
- TRBJ1-5 TRBV4-1 - TGCGCCAGCAGCAGACAGGAAACCAATCAGCCCCAGCATTTT CASSRQETNQPQHF